Below, 15 T cell receptor beta chains from the same sample are listed, as sequenced in a study of neurological immune-mediated disorders. TCRdb re-called the 5' RACE reads through MiXCR, storing one row per CDR3 protein. Here the sample spans 25,000 to 35,000 distinct CDR3 sequences, more than 1.3% being singletons. The source material was PBMCs. The receptors originated from a woman younger than 45 with multiple sclerosis.

The table lists this clonotype with many counts. The chain couples TRBV10-3 to TRBJ2-7; D tentatively fits TRBD1 or TRBD2 (5 bases each). The CDR3 is made up of 13 amino acids. V was clipped by 6 bases and J by 3 bases, with 12 bases between them. CDR1 and CDR2 (germline): ENHRY, SYGVKD. The CDR3 coding sequence is TGTGCCATCAGAGGCGCAGGGAGCTACGAGCAGTACTTC. It is translated as CAIRGAGSYEQYF.

The V call is TRBV3-1, the J call TRBJ2-3, with D perhaps TRBD2 (5 bases). Trimming cost V 3 bases and J 6 bases, with 13 bases left between them. The CDR3 consists of 14 residues. In germline, CDR1 is LGHDT, CDR2 YNNKEL (reference sequence). The CDR3 region is CASSQPTSSDTQYF. DNA of the CDR3: TGTGCCAGCAGCCAGCCCACTAGTTCCGATACGCAGTATTTT.

Many counts were recorded for this clonotype. DNA of the CDR3: TGTGCCAGCAGCTTCCGTGGCGCGTCTAGCGGGTACTACGAGCAGTACTTC. Protein sequence: CASSFRGASSGYYEQYF. The chain links TRBV7-2 to TRBJ2-7; the match to TRBD2 covers 8 bases. Losses at the gene ends were 3 bases for V and 3 bases for J; bases not matched to a gene: 13. There are 17 residues in the CDR3. Germline V gives CDR1 SGHTA, CDR2 FQGNSA. The variable domain in full, completed from reference TRBV7-2 and TRBJ2-7, reads GAGVSQSPSNKVTEKGKDVELRCDPISGHTALYWYRQSLGQGLEFLIYFQGNSAPDKSGLPSDRFSAERTGGSVSTLTIQRTQQEDSAVYLCASSFRGASSGYYEQYFGPGTRLTVT.

This clonotype was counted ten times or more. V usage is TRBV2 and J usage is TRBJ1-5; D remains ambiguous. Germline loops: CDR1 SNHLY, CDR2 FYNNEI. CDR3 length equals 15 residues. V was pared by 1 base and J by 7 bases, with 14 bases between. CDR3: CASSEESLGGQPQHF. Written as DNA, the CDR3 is TGTGCCAGCAGTGAAGAATCGTTGGGCGGGCAGCCCCAGCATTTT.

This clonotype was detected ten times or more. The chain links TRBV7-9 to TRBJ2-7; 7 bases match TRBD1. V was clipped by 4 bases and J by 1 base; unmatched bases: 4. The V gene's germline CDR1 is SEHNR and CDR2 FQNEAQ (reference sequence). This CDR3 region has 14 residues. The CDR3 DNA reads as TGTGCCAGCAGCTCCCGACAGGGTTCCTACGAGCAGTACTTC. This codes for CASSSRQGSYEQYF.

Ten or more counts support this clonotype. The chain combines TRBV18 with TRBJ2-3; D remains unclear. Trimming took off 2 bases at V and 2 bases at J, with 2 bases between the two ends. The CDR3 sequence is 12 residues long. Per germline, CDR1 KGHSH and CDR2 LQKENI. CDR3 sequence (DNA): TGTGCCAGCTCACCAAACACAGATACGCAGTATTTT. This encodes CASSPNTDTQYF.

This clonotype has a count of ten or more. The rearrangement joins TRBV3-1 to TRBJ1-5; TRBD1 matches at 12 bases. CDR1 and CDR2 (germline): LGHDT, YNNKEL (reference sequence). This CDR3 contains 14 residues. V lost 4 bases to trimming and J lost 6 bases; unmatched junction nucleotides: 1. The CDR3 sequence is CASSPGQGAQPQHF. The CDR3 region has the DNA TGTGCCAGCAGCCCGGGACAGGGGGCTCAGCCCCAGCATTTT.

This clonotype was detected ten times or more. The chain recombines TRBV25-1 with TRBJ2-1, with 7 bases aligning to TRBD2. This CDR3 comprises 15 residues. In germline, CDR1 is MGHDK, CDR2 SYGVNS. Unmatched junction bases numbered 7, after V lost 4 bases and J lost 4 bases. The chain's CDR3 is CASSALSGVYNEQFF. In nucleotides, the CDR3 is TGTGCCAGCAGTGCCTTAAGCGGGGTATACAATGAGCAGTTCTTC.

This clonotype was picked up many times. The J gene is TRBJ1-2, the V gene TRBV20-1; D call uncertain. CDR1 is DFQATT, CDR2 SNEGSKA, per germline (reference sequence). The V end lost 0 bases, the J end lost 8 bases, and 16 bases lay between the germline ends. The CDR3 extends over 14 amino acids. The CDR3 spells CSARDLTSRMGYTF. CDR3 nucleotides: TGCAGTGCTAGAGATCTGACATCCCGAATGGGCTACACCTTC.

This clonotype was found many times. The CDR3: CATSPRRGGSTDTQYF. The CDR3 bases are TGTGCCACCAGCCCGCGGAGAGGGGGGAGCACAGATACGCAGTATTTT. The J gene is TRBJ2-3, the V gene TRBV15; D may correspond to TRBD1 or TRBD2 (6 bases each). The germline V gene has CDR1 LNHNV and CDR2 YYDKDF (reference sequence). CDR3 length: 16 residues. V was shortened by 5 bases and J by 0 bases, with 15 bases between the two germline ends.

This clonotype occurred a few times. The V and J genes are TRBV6-5 and TRBJ1-5, with a weak D call TRBD1 (5 bases). V was clipped by 3 bases and J by 2 bases, with 8 bases between them. Germline V gene sequence: CDR1 MNHEY, CDR2 SVGAGI. The CDR3 sequence is 14 residues long. In DNA form, the CDR3 reads TGTGCCAGCAGTTATAGGGGTGGCAATCAGCCCCAGCATTTT. Its translation: CASSYRGGNQPQHF.

This clonotype was counted at least ten times. The chain uses TRBV6-5 and TRBJ1-2; 7 nucleotides align to TRBD1. Germline values: CDR1 MNHEY, CDR2 SVGAGI. The CDR3 sequence is 13 residues long. V was pared by 4 bases and J by 8 bases, with 7 bases of the junction left unmatched. CDR3 region: CASSFRQGRGYTF. CDR3 coding DNA: TGTGCCAGCAGTTTCCGACAGGGACGGGGCTACACCTTC.

This clonotype showed up just a few times. At one end, the junction sequence differs from germline, possibly due to a read error. J is TRBJ2-3 and V is TRBV18; D is perhaps TRBD2 (5 bases). Germline lookup yields CDR1 KGHSH and CDR2 LQKENI. This CDR3 is built from 15 residues. CDR3 sequence reads: CASSSERFSTDKQYF. CDR3 nucleotide sequence: TGTGCCAGCTCGTCGGAGCGGTTTAGCACAGATAAGCAGTATTTT.

Ten or more counts support this clonotype. CDR3: CASRNPGGPAYEQYF. CDR3 bases: TGTGCCAGCAGAAACCCAGGGGGCCCGGCCTACGAGCAGTACTTC. J is TRBJ2-7 and V is TRBV6-5; 8 nucleotides line up with TRBD1. This CDR3 region has 15 residues. Germline V gene sequence: CDR1 MNHEY, CDR2 SVGAGI. V was clipped by 6 bases and J by 2 bases; unmatched bases: 9.

This clonotype was seen ten or more times. The chain joins TRBV7-2 to TRBJ2-2; D is ambiguous. The CDR3 loop spans 14 amino acids. V was shortened by 1 base and J by 5 bases, with 8 bases between the two germline ends. CDR1 is SGHTA and CDR2 is FQGNSA in the germline V gene. Here the CDR3 reads CASSLGASTGELFF. The CDR3 bases are TGTGCCAGCAGCTTAGGCGCGAGTACCGGGGAGCTGTTTTTT.